A single sample gave rise to the 27 T cell receptor beta chains below, sequenced in a study of cytomegalovirus exposure and HLA in healthy donors. Researchers ran the PCR with 60 Vbeta and 13 Jbeta primers. Generated by immunoSEQ multiplex PCR, the TCRdb table keeps only in-frame clones and is missing some. This sample has about 85,000 clones, with roughly 80% found just once. The sample taken for sequencing was PBMCs. Source of these receptors: a woman aged 45-65 years in good health and CMV-seropositive.

In DNA form, the CDR3 reads TGTGCCAGCAGTGACCGGGACAGTAACTATGGCTACACCTTC. Protein product: CASSDRDSNYGYTF. The chain recombines TRBV27 with TRBJ1-2; 7 bases agree with TRBD1. Germline CDR1 and CDR2: MNHEY and SMNVEV (reference sequence). The CDR3 is 14 amino acids. V lost 5 bases to trimming and J lost 1 base; unmatched junction nucleotides: 4.

J is TRBJ1-5 and V is TRBV29-1; 9 nucleotides agree with TRBD1. Germline V gene data show CDR1 as SQVTM and CDR2 as ANQGSEA. V lost 7 bases and J lost 7; bases outside the gene matches: 5. The CDR3 is 12 amino acids. In nucleotides, the CDR3 is TGCAGCGCTGGGGACAGGGAACAGCCCCAGCATTTT. Amino acids: CSAGDREQPQHF.

For this clone: Sequence at one end of the junction differs from germline and may be a read error. The J gene is TRBJ2-2, the V gene TRBV7-3; 8 positions match TRBD1. Germline assignment: CDR1 SGHTA and CDR2 FQGTGA. The CDR3 is 17 amino acids. CDR3 sequence: CSSSQGQASFDSGELFF. The DNA for the CDR3 is TGTTCCAGCAGCCAGGGACAGGCCTCTTTCGACTCCGGGGAGCTGTTTTTT.

The V call is TRBV6-6, the J call TRBJ1-6; 7 bases match TRBD1. The CDR3 spans 14 residues. V lost 7 bases to trimming and J lost 7 bases; unmatched junction nucleotides: 7. The germline V gene has CDR1 MNHNY and CDR2 SVGAGI (reference sequence). CDR3 nucleotide sequence: TGTGCCAGCATCGAGACAGGGAGGAATTCACCCCTCCACTTT. This translates into CASIETGRNSPLHF.

The V and J genes are TRBV9 and TRBJ1-2; TRBD1 is a possible D gene (5 bases). The CDR3 is made up of 13 amino acids. Per the germline V gene, CDR1 is SGDLS and CDR2 is YYNGEE. Trimming cost V 3 bases and J 3 bases, with 9 bases left between them. CDR3: CASSDDRDYGYTF. CDR3 bases: TGTGCCAGCAGCGACGACAGAGACTATGGCTACACCTTC.

The rearrangement uses TRBV5-1 and TRBJ2-5; TRBD2 might be the D (5 bases). This CDR3 spans 11 amino acids. Germline V gene sequence: CDR1 SGHRS, CDR2 YFSETQ. V dropped 4 bases and J dropped 6 bases, with 7 bases sitting between them. DNA of the CDR3: TGCGCCAGCAGCCGGAGGAAGACCCAGTACTTC. Its protein product is CASSRRKTQYF. Full variable domain (rest looked up from reference TRBV5-1 and TRBJ2-5): KAGVTQTPRYLIKTRGQQVTLSCSPISGHRSVSWYQQTPGQGLQFLFEYFSETQRNKGNFPGRFSGRQFSNSRSEMNVSTLELGDSALYLCASSRRKTQYFGPGTRLLVL.

The rearrangement joins TRBV6-6 to TRBJ2-7, with D perhaps matching TRBD2 (6 bases). Trimming pared 5 bases from V and 7 bases from J, leaving 18 bases between. This CDR3 spans 14 amino acids. The germline gives CDR1 MNHNY, CDR2 SVGAGI (reference sequence). The CDR3 is CASSGTDWGREQYV. For the CDR3, the DNA is TGTGCCAGCAGTGGGACGGACTGGGGGAGGGAGCAGTACGTC.

The chain recombines TRBV6-5 with TRBJ1-1; D unresolved. CDR3 length equals 11 residues. Germline CDR1 MNHEY, CDR2 SVGAGI. The V gene lost 6 bases and the J gene lost 2 bases, with 4 bases spanning the gap. CDR3 in DNA: TGTGCCAGCAGATCAAACACTGAAGCTTTCTTT. This sequence encodes CASRSNTEAFF.

A note on this clone: One junction end disagrees with the germline gene, perhaps due to a read error. The CDR3 DNA sequence: TGTTCCAGCAGCCGGGACAACCAAGAGACCCAGTACTTC. It translates to CSSSRDNQETQYF. V gene TRBV7-9 combines with J gene TRBJ2-5; D perhaps matches TRBD1 (6 bases). CDR1 and CDR2 (germline): SEHNR, FQNEAQ (reference sequence). The CDR3 totals 13 residues.

This chain joins TRBV6-5 and TRBJ2-1, with TRBD2 matching 7 bases. J lost 9 bases, V lost 2 bases, and 4 bases had no gene match. Germline V CDR1 and CDR2: MNHEY, SVGAGI. The CDR3 contains 13 residues. CDR3 loop: CASSYGTTGEQFF. The CDR3 DNA reads TGTGCCAGCAGTTACGGGACTACGGGTGAGCAGTTCTTC.

This chain uses TRBV2 with TRBJ1-1, with D possibly being TRBD1 (5 bases). V lost 4 bases to trimming and J lost 1 base, with 10 bases between them. The V gene's germline CDR1 is SNHLY and CDR2 FYNNEI. The CDR3 runs 14 residues. DNA of the CDR3: TGTGCCAGCAGTGGGTTGACAGCGAACACTGAAGCTTTCTTT. Translating gives CASSGLTANTEAFF. The full variable domain, rest sourced from reference TRBV2 and TRBJ1-1, is EPEVTQTPSHQVTQMGQEVILRCVPISNHLYFYWYRQILGQKVEFLVSFYNNEISEKSEIFDDQFSVERPDGSNFTLKIRSTKLEDSAMYFCASSGLTANTEAFFGQGTRLTVV.

The J gene is TRBJ1-1, the V gene TRBV5-1; 8 positions match TRBD1. CDR3 length equals 15 residues. Germline V gene sequence: CDR1 SGHRS, CDR2 YFSETQ. Trimming took 4 bases from V and 6 from J; bases not matched to a gene: 11. In DNA form, the CDR3 reads TGCGCCAGCAGCACGGGACAGGCCCTCTGGCCTGAAGCTTTCTTT. It codes for CASSTGQALWPEAFF.

The chain is built from TRBV29-1 and TRBJ1-1; TRBD1 matches 8 bases. The CDR3 loop spans 16 amino acids. Germline assignment: CDR1 SQVTM and CDR2 ANQGSEA. The J segment lost 5 bases and the V segment lost 0 bases, leaving 11 bases of the junction unmatched. CDR3 DNA: TGCAGCGTTGAAGATCTCCCCTCGGACAGGGCGACTGAAGCTTTCTTT. It translates to CSVEDLPSDRATEAFF.

V gene TRBV2 combines with J gene TRBJ2-5, with D possibly TRBD1 on 6 matching bases. The V end was cut by 11 bases, the J end by 1 base, with 14 bases between. Germline CDR1 reads SNHLY; CDR2 reads FYNNEI. This CDR3 contains 13 residues. CDR3 DNA: TGTGCCGACAGGAGCGGAGTCCAAGAGACCCAGTACTTC. Its translation: CADRSGVQETQYF.

V is TRBV5-1 and J is TRBJ1-1; 8 bases are shared with TRBD1. V lost 2 bases and J lost 5; bases outside the gene matches: 8. Germline CDR1 reads SGHRS; CDR2 reads YFSETQ. CDR3 size: 15 residues. The CDR3: CASSFKTGAWTEAFF. CDR3 DNA: TGCGCCAGCAGCTTCAAGACAGGGGCTTGGACTGAAGCTTTCTTT.

This clone was recorded a few times. The V call is TRBV5-1, the J call TRBJ2-1, with 7 positions matching TRBD1. The ends lost 3 bases at V and 1 base at J; junction bases unmatched: 4. The CDR3 covers 15 residues. The germline CDR1 and CDR2 sequences are SGHRS and YFSETQ. As DNA, the CDR3 is TGCGCCAGCAGCTCAACAGGGGAATCCTACAATGAGCAGTTCTTC. Amino acids: CASSSTGESYNEQFF.

This rearrangement joins TRBV6-1 to TRBJ1-3, with unresolved D. Germline values: CDR1 MNHNS, CDR2 SASEGT. The ends were cut back, 0 bases at V and 8 bases at J, with 11 bases in the middle. The CDR3 runs to 14 residues. CDR3 amino acids: CASSEARTRDTIYF. For the CDR3, the DNA is TGTGCCAGCAGTGAAGCGCGGACGAGGGACACCATATATTTT.

This clone was counted a few times. The chain combines TRBV5-6 with TRBJ1-3; D uncertain. Trimming cost V 1 base and J 8 bases, with 10 bases left between them. Germline CDR1 is SGHDT and CDR2 is YYEEEE. The length of the CDR3 is 13 residues. In DNA, the CDR3 is TGTGCCAGCAGCTTGACGGGAAGAGACACCATATATTTT. It codes for CASSLTGRDTIYF.

The count of this clone is one. The genes are TRBV10-3 and TRBJ1-3; D is undetermined. CDR1 ENHRY and CDR2 SYGVKD come from the germline V gene. V lost 4 bases and J lost 0, with 10 bases in between. This CDR3 is built from 15 residues. The CDR3 region has the DNA TGTGCCATCAGTGGGAGGGAAGGCTCTGGAAACACCATATATTTT. This sequence encodes CAISGREGSGNTIYF.

The V call is TRBV12-5, the J call TRBJ1-6; D gene ambiguous. The CDR3 runs to 14 residues. The V and J ends lost 2 bases and 4 bases respectively, with 6 bases between them. CDR1 and CDR2 (germline): LGHNT, FRNRAP. In DNA form, the CDR3 reads TGTGCTAGTGGTTTGCCGGTTTATAATTCACCCCTCCACTTT. As protein: CASGLPVYNSPLHF.

V and J are TRBV25-1 and TRBJ1-1; no reliable D call. The V gene's germline CDR1 is MGHDK and CDR2 SYGVNS. Deletions cut 6 bases from V and 3 bases from J, with 5 bases between. This CDR3 contains 11 residues. The CDR3 loop is CASSGDTEAFF. Here the CDR3 DNA reads TGTGCCAGCAGCGGGGACACTGAAGCTTTCTTT.

V usage is TRBV4-1 and J usage is TRBJ1-1; 10 nucleotides match TRBD1. The CDR3 has 18 residues. V shed 2 bases and J 0 bases; nucleotides not matched to a gene: 9. The V gene's germline CDR1 is MGHRA and CDR2 YSYEKL. The CDR3 region has the DNA TGCGCCAGCAGCCAACTCTTGCCGGGACAGGGGATGAACACTGAAGCTTTCTTT. It yields the protein CASSQLLPGQGMNTEAFF.

The CDR3 protein is CASSLSGYPEGAFF. CDR3 nucleotides: TGTGCCAGCTCACTTTCGGGCTACCCAGAGGGAGCTTTCTTT. The chain combines TRBV18 with TRBJ1-1; D is undetermined. The V gene lost 4 bases and the J gene lost 10 bases, with 19 bases spanning the gap. CDR1 KGHSH and CDR2 LQKENI come from the germline V gene. This CDR3 comprises 14 residues.

The rearrangement uses TRBV7-3 and TRBJ2-1; no clear D gene. The CDR3 is 15 residues long. Trimming shortened V by 5 bases and J by 3 bases, and 14 bases separated the two germline ends. The germline V gene encodes CDR1 SGHTA and CDR2 FQGTGA. The CDR3 is CASSQAPAVYNEQFF. The CDR3 bases are TGTGCCAGCAGCCAGGCCCCGGCCGTCTACAATGAGCAGTTCTTC.

The CDR3 is CASRLPQPGGHPDTEAFF. DNA for the CDR3: TGTGCAAGTCGCTTACCCCAACCGGGGGGTCACCCTGACACTGAAGCTTTCTTT. The chain recombines TRBV12-2 with TRBJ1-1. TRBV12-2 is a pseudogene locus. The CDR3 is 18 residues long.

The V and J genes are TRBV7-9 and TRBJ2-4, with 12 bases aligning to TRBD2. The V gene end was trimmed by 8 bases and the J gene end by 6 bases; junction bases not matched to a gene: 8. Germline loops: CDR1 SEHNR, CDR2 FQNEAQ (reference sequence). The CDR3 runs 15 residues. In DNA, the CDR3 is TGTGCCAGCTCCCCACCGGGACTAGCGGGAAACATTCAGTACTTC. Amino acids: CASSPPGLAGNIQYF.

V gene TRBV2 combines with J gene TRBJ2-2; a possible D gene is TRBD1 (7 bases). Germline V CDR1 and CDR2: SNHLY, FYNNEI. This CDR3 has 16 residues. V lost 6 bases and J lost 6, with 20 bases in between. CDR3 sequence: CASRDGQAGSPGELFF. In DNA form, the CDR3 reads TGTGCCAGCAGGGACGGACAGGCCGGGAGTCCCGGGGAGCTGTTTTTT.